This is a list of T cell receptor beta chains from one sample in a study of response to subunit inactivated influenza vaccine. TCRdb recomputed calls from the RT-PCR reads with MiXCR, one row per CDR3 protein. The sample contains 400,000 to 650,000 distinct CDR3 sequences, approximately 6.9% of which appear only once. Sequenced material: PBMCs from blood, taken around 25 months after vaccination. The receptors shown here come from a man aged 45-69 years who received an inactivated influenza vaccine. Both conserved end residues are part of each CDR3. The D gene is left open where the match is weak. Clone size appears in some rows only: once, few, many, or a class for an expanded clone.

cdr3_nt cdr3_aa j_call d_call clone_size v_call
TGCAGCGTTCGGCCGGGTGAGAACTATGGCTACACCTTC CSVRPGENYGYTF TRBJ1-2 - many TRBV29-1
TGTGCCAGCAGCTTTTTTCGTGGGGGGCGAAACAATGAGCAGTTCTTC CASSFFRGGRNNEQFF TRBJ2-1 - many TRBV7-2
TGTGCCAGCACACAGGGGGCGGGAGTCCTAGCCAAAAACATTCAGTACTTC CASTQGAGVLAKNIQYF TRBJ2-4 TRBD1 few TRBV12-3/TRBV12-4
TGTGCCAGCAGCTACTACAGGGTTGGGGAGACCCAGTACTTC CASSYYRVGETQYF TRBJ2-5 - many TRBV7-8
TGTGCCAGCAGCGTAGGTTGGGGTAGCACAGATACGCAGTATTTT CASSVGWGSTDTQYF TRBJ2-3 - many TRBV9
TGTGCCAGCAGCCACGTTGGGACAGTAAAAAGCTACGAGCAGTACTTC CASSHVGTVKSYEQYF TRBJ2-7 TRBD1 few TRBV14
TGCAGTGCTAGCTTACGTTCGGGGATGAACACTGAAGCTTTCTTT CSASLRSGMNTEAFF TRBJ1-1 - few TRBV20-1
TGTGCCAGCAGTTTACTCCCTAGCGGGAAGTTCGCAGATACGCTGTATTTT CASSLLPSGKFADTLYF TRBJ2-3 TRBD2 - TRBV27
TGTGCCAGCAGCTTAGTAGAGGCCGGGGAGCTGTTTTTT CASSLVEAGELFF TRBJ2-2 - many TRBV7-2
TGTGCCAGCACCCTAGACTTCACAGGGATTGGATCTGGGGCCAACGTCCTGACTTTC CASTLDFTGIGSGANVLTF TRBJ2-6 - - TRBV6-2/TRBV6-3
TGCAGTGCTATATTAACTAGCGGGATGGCCTCAACGGGAAGTGAGCAGTTCTTC CSAILTSGMASTGSEQFF TRBJ2-1 TRBD2 - TRBV20-1
TGCGCCAGCAGGAGCTCCGGGACTAGCGCTTCTGGGGCCAACGTCCTGACTTTC CASRSSGTSASGANVLTF TRBJ2-6 TRBD2 - TRBV5-1
TGTGCCACCAGCAGGGAGGGACAGGGGATCAATCAGCCCCAGCATTTT CATSREGQGINQPQHF TRBJ1-5 TRBD1 - TRBV15
TGTGCTAGCAGCTTCAATCTCCTTAGCTCCTACAATGAGCAGTTCTTC CASSFNLLSSYNEQFF TRBJ2-1 - - TRBV7-7
TGCGCCAGCAGCTCCCTCGGGCGGGCTAGCACAGATACGCAGTATTTT CASSSLGRASTDTQYF TRBJ2-3 - few TRBV5-1
TGCGCCAGCTCTAGTGCTAGCACAGATACGCAGTATTTT CASSSASTDTQYF TRBJ2-3 - few TRBV5-1
TGTGCCAGCAGCATAGGGACTAGAGGGGCCGGGGAGCTGTTTTTT CASSIGTRGAGELFF TRBJ2-2 TRBD2 many TRBV5-4
TGCGCCAGCAGCTTGGCGGCAGGGCAAGAGACCCAGTACTTC CASSLAAGQETQYF TRBJ2-5 - many TRBV5-1
TGTGCCAGCCTGGACCCTCGCACCGGACAGCCGCTATCCTACTCCTACGAGCAGTACTTC CASLDPRTGQPLSYSYEQYF TRBJ2-7 - many TRBV6-5
TGTGCCAGCAGTCCGACCGGGACCACCTTTGGGGAGCTGTTTTTT CASSPTGTTFGELFF TRBJ2-2 - many TRBV12-3/TRBV12-4
TGTGCCAGCAGGGGCCGCCCGGTTCCTAGCGGGGCCTTAGCCAAAAACATTCAGTACTTC CASRGRPVPSGALAKNIQYF TRBJ2-4 TRBD2 - TRBV6-2/TRBV6-3
TGTGCCAGCAGCGACATGGGTGATACGCAGTATTTT CASSDMGDTQYF TRBJ2-3 - few TRBV7-9